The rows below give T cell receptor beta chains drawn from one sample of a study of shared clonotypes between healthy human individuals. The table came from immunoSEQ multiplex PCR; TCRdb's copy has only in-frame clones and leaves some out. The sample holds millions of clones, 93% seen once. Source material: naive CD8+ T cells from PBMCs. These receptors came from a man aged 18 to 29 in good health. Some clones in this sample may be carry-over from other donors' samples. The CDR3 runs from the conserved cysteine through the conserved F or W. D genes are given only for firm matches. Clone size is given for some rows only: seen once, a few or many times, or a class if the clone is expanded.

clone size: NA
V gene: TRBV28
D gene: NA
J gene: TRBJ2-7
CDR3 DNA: TGTGCCAGCAGTTTCCCACGAGGTAGTAGTTACGAGCAGTACTTC
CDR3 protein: CASSFPRGSSYEQYF

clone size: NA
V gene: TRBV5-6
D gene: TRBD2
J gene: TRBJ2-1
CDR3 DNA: TGTGCCAGCAGCTTGGGACTAGCGGACAATGAGCAGTTCTTC
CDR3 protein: CASSLGLADNEQFF

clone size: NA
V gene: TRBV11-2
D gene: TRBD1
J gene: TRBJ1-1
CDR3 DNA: TGTGCCAGCAGCACTCGGACAGGACCGATGAACACTGAAGCTTTCTTT
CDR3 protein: CASSTRTGPMNTEAFF

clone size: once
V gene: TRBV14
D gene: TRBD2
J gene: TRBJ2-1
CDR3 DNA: TGTGCCAGCAGCCAAGGAGGGCTAGCGGGAGGGCGGGGCGGCAATGAGCAGTTCTTC
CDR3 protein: CASSQGGLAGGRGGNEQFF

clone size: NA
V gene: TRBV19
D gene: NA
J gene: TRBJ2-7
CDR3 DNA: TGTGCCAGTAGCCCCGGACAATCAGGAGAGCGGTACTACGAGCAGTACTTC
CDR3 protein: CASSPGQSGERYYEQYF

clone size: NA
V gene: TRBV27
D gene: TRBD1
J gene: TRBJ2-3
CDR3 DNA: TGTGCCAGCAGTCGTACAGGGGTTGGCACAGATACGCAGTATTTT
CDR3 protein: CASSRTGVGTDTQYF

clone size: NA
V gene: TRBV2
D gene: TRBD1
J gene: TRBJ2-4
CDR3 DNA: TGTGCCAGCAGAGAGCCGACAGGGGTGTACTTC
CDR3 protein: CASREPTGVYF

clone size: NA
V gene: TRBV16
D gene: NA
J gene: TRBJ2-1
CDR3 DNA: TGTGCCAGCAGCCAAACTTCGTCGGGACATCTCTCCTACAATGAGCAGTTCTTC
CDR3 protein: CASSQTSSGHLSYNEQFF

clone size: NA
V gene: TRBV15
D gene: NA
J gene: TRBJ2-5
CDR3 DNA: TGTGCCACCAGTGGCGGGGCTAGCGCTGTAGAGACCCAGTACTTC
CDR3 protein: CATSGGASAVETQYF

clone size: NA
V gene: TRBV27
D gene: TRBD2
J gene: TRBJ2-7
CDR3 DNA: TGTGCCAGCAGTTTAGGACTAGAGATCTCCTACGAGCAGTACTTC
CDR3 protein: CASSLGLEISYEQYF

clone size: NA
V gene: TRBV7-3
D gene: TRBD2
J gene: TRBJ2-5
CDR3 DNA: TGTGCCAGCAGCTTAAGTAGGACTAGCGGGAGTGGGCAAGAGACCCAGTACTTC
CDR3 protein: CASSLSRTSGSGQETQYF

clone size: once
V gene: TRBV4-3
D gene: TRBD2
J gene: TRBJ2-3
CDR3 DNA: TGCGCCAGCAGCCAAGCCCCCCTGGGTAGCGGGGCCACAGATACGCAGTATTTT
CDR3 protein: CASSQAPLGSGATDTQYF

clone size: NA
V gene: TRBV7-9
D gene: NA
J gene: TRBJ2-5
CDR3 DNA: TGTGCCAGCAGCTTACTCGGCCAGGGCGAAGAGACCCAGTACTTC
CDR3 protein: CASSLLGQGEETQYF

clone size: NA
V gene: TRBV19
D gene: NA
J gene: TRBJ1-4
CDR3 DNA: TGTGCCAGTAGTCACGAAGGGGCGGCTAATGAAAAACTGTTTTTT
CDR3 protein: CASSHEGAANEKLFF

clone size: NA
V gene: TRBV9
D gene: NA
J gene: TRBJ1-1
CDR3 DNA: TGTGCCAGCAGCGAAGGGCGGTTGAACACTGAAGCTTTCTTT
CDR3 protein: CASSEGRLNTEAFF

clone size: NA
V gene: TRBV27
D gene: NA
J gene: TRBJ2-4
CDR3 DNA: TGTGCCAGCAGTTTGAGGGACAACAAAAACATTCAGTACTTC
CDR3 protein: CASSLRDNKNIQYF

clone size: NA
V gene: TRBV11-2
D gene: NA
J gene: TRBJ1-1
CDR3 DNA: TGTGCCAGCAGCGCGGGACGAAACACTGAAGCTTTCTTT
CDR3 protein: CASSAGRNTEAFF

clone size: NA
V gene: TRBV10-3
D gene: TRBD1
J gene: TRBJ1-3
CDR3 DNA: TGTGCCATCAGGAGGGACAGGGAACCTGGAAACACCATATATTTT
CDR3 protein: CAIRRDREPGNTIYF

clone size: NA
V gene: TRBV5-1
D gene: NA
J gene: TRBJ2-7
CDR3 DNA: TGCGCCAGCAGCTTGTATTCGTCCCGAGACTACGAGCAGTACTTC
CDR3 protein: CASSLYSSRDYEQYF

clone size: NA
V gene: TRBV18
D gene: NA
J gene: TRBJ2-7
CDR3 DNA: TGTGCCAGCTCGACCGGGACACTGAGCCTCTACGAGCAGTACTTC
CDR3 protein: CASSTGTLSLYEQYF

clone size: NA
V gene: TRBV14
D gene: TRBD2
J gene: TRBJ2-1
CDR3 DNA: TGTGCCAGCAGCCAAGCCCAGAGGAGCGGGAGAGTGGGGAGAGAGCAGTTCTTC
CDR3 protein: CASSQAQRSGRVGREQFF

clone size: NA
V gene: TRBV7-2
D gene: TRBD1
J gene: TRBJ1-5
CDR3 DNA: TGTGCCAGCAGTTCGGGACAGGGGGGTCAGCCCCAGCATTTT
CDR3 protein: CASSSGQGGQPQHF

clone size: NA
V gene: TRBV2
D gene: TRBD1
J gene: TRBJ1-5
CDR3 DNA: TGTGCCAGCAGTGACCCCGGGACAGAAAATAGCAATCAGCCCCAGCATTTT
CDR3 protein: CASSDPGTENSNQPQHF

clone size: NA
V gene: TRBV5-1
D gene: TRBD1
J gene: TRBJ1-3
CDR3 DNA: TGCGCCAGCAGCTTATACAGGGGTCCTGGAAACACCATATATTTT
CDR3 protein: CASSLYRGPGNTIYF

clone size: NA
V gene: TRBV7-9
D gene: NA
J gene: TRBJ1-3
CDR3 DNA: TGTGCCAGCAGCGGATTGCCTGGAAACACCATATATTTT
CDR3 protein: CASSGLPGNTIYF

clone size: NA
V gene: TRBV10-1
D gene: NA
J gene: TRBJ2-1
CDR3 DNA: TGCGCCAGCAGCCCCTCGAGCAACAATGAGCAGTTCTTC
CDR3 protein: CASSPSSNNEQFF

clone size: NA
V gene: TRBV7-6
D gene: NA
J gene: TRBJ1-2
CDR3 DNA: TGTGCCAGCAGCTTAGGCTTAGGGGGTGGCTACACCTTC
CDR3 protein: CASSLGLGGGYTF

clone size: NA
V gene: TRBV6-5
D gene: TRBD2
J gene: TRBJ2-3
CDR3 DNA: TGTGCCAGCAGGCCAACTAGCGGGAGGGCGGATACGCAGTATTTT
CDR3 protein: CASRPTSGRADTQYF

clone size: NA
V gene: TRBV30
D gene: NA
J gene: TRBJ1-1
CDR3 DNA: TGTGCCTGGACAGCGAACAAGAACACTGAAGCTTTCTTT
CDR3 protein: CAWTANKNTEAFF

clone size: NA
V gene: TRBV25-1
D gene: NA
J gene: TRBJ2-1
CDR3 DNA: TGTGCCAGCGGGACGTGGACGGGCAATGAGCAGTTCTTC
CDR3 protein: CASGTWTGNEQFF

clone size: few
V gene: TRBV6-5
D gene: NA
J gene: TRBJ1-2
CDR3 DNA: TGTGCCAGCAGGCACACGAACTATGGCTACACCTTC
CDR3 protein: CASRHTNYGYTF

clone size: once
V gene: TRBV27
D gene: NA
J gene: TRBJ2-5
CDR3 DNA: TGTGCCAGCAGTTTATCTTCGTGGACAGAGACCCAGTACTTC
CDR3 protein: CASSLSSWTETQYF

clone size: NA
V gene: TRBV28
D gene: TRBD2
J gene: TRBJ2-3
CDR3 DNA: TGTGCCAGCAGTTTTCCTAGACTAGCGGGCCTCACAGATACGCAGTATTTT
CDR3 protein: CASSFPRLAGLTDTQYF

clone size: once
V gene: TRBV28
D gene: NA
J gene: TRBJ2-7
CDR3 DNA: TGTGCCAGCAGTTTCGAGTTCAGGGTCCCCGAGCAGTACTTC
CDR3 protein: CASSFEFRVPEQYF

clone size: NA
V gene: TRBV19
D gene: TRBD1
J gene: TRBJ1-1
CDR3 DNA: TGTGCCAGTACGACCGGGGACAGCGAAGCTTTCTTT
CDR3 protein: CASTTGDSEAFF

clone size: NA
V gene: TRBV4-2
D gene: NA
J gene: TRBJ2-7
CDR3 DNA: TGTGCCAGCAGCCCTGACGGTAGCGGCGTTCCCTACGAGCAGTACTTC
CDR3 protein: CASSPDGSGVPYEQYF

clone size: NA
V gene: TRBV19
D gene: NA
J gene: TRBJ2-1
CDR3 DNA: TGTGCCAGTAGTATAATAGCGGACGACGATGAGCAGTTCTTC
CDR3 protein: CASSIIADDDEQFF

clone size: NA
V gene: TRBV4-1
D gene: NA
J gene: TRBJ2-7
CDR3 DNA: TGCGCCAGCAGCCAAGATATAGCAAACTACGAGCAGTACTTC
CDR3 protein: CASSQDIANYEQYF

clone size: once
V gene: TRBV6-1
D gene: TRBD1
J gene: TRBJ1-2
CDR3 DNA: TGTGCCAGCCGGGACGGGACAGGGAACGGCTACACCTTC
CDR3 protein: CASRDGTGNGYTF

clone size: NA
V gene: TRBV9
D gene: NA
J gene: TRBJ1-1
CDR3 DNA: TGTGCCAGCAGCGTAGAGGGGGGCACTGAAGCTTTCTTT
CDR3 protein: CASSVEGGTEAFF